The next 29 T cell receptor beta chains were all read from a single sample in a study of OX40 agonist ivuxolimab in advanced cancers. The repertoire was sequenced with immunoSEQ multiplex PCR; TCRdb's copy has only in-frame clones and lacks some. The profile covers tens of thousands of clones, with approximately 80% appearing a single time and over 0.4% taken by the ten largest. The sample consisted of CD4+ or CD8+ T cells sorted from blood, taken in a trial of the OX40 agonist ivuxolimab. Receptors were obtained from an adult with an advanced solid tumor such as melanoma, head and neck, liver or kidney cancer.

This rearrangement joins TRBV7-2 to TRBJ2-3; a weak D match, TRBD2 (5 bases). Germline assignment: CDR1 SGHTA and CDR2 FQGNSA. V was cut by 5 bases and J by 4 bases, with 22 bases left in between. The length of the CDR3 is 17 residues. CDR3 bases: TGTGCCAGCAGCCCGTCCGCGGCGGGTGGCATTCCAGATACGCAGTATTTT. This sequence encodes CASSPSAAGGIPDTQYF. The full variable domain, its missing parts supplied by reference TRBV7-2 and TRBJ2-3, is GAGVSQSPSNKVTEKGKDVELRCDPISGHTALYWYRQSLGQGLEFLIYFQGNSAPDKSGLPSDRFSAERTGGSVSTLTIQRTQQEDSAVYLCASSPSAAGGIPDTQYFGPGTRLTVL.

This clone was seen a handful of times. The rearrangement links TRBV6-1 to TRBJ1-1, with unresolved D. With 7 bases removed from V and 1 base from J, the gap between germline ends came to 10 bases. Germline CDR1 and CDR2: MNHNS and SASEGT. The CDR3 spans 13 residues. The CDR3 spells CASTFTGNTEAFF. The CDR3 DNA is TGTGCCAGCACCTTTACGGGGAACACTGAAGCTTTCTTT.

The chain has TRBV6-1 and TRBJ2-3, with D unresolved. V lost 7 bases and J 4 bases, leaving 9 bases between the germline ends. Germline CDR1 MNHNS, CDR2 SASEGT. The CDR3 covers 12 residues. The CDR3 DNA sequence: TGTGCCAGCAAGGTCTCCTCAGATACGCAGTATTTT. It translates to CASKVSSDTQYF.

The rearrangement links TRBV19 to TRBJ1-2, with D perhaps TRBD1 (5 bases). The CDR3 is 13 amino acids. Trimming stripped 3 bases from V and 5 bases from J, with 10 bases between. CDR1 and CDR2 (germline): LNHDA, SQIVND (reference sequence). The chain's CDR3 is CASSIPGSYGYTF. CDR3 coding DNA: TGTGCCAGTAGTATCCCAGGGTCGTATGGCTACACCTTC.

In this sample, this clone turned up a few times. The V gene is TRBV4-3, the J gene TRBJ2-2; 9 bases match TRBD1. Germline values: CDR1 LGHNA, CDR2 YSLEER. Trimming took 5 bases from V and 3 from J; bases not matched to a gene: 7. This CDR3 comprises 16 residues. CDR3 coding DNA: TGCGCCAGCAGCTATTTGACAGGGGGGGACACCGGGGAGCTGTTTTTT. Protein sequence: CASSYLTGGDTGELFF.

The chain joins TRBV7-6 to TRBJ2-7; D might be TRBD2 (5 bases). The CDR3 sequence is 14 residues long. V was trimmed by 0 bases and J by 5 bases, leaving 11 bases between them. The V gene's germline CDR1 is SGHVS and CDR2 FNYEAQ. CDR3 nucleotides: TGTGCCAGCAGCTTAGCGGGAGTGGGGAACGAGCAGTACTTC. Translation: CASSLAGVGNEQYF.

In this sample, this clone turned up once. The chain is built from TRBV6-1 and TRBJ1-6; unclear D gene. The CDR3 length is 16 residues. The germline V and J ends were trimmed by 3 bases and 7 bases, with 16 bases remaining between them. Germline V gene sequence: CDR1 MNHNS, CDR2 SASEGT. CDR3 nucleotides: TGTGCCAGCAGTGACCTAGCGGGGAGGATAAATTCACCCCTCCACTTT. Translated, it gives CASSDLAGRINSPLHF.

J is TRBJ2-7 and V is TRBV7-9, with a tentative D call TRBD1 (6 bases). V was pared by 0 bases and J by 2 bases, with 8 bases between. The length of the CDR3 is 14 residues. Germline-derived CDR1 and CDR2 are SEHNR and FQNEAQ (reference sequence). The DNA of the CDR3 is TGTGCCAGCAGCTTAGCAGGGGGAACCTACGAGCAGTACGTC. Its protein product is CASSLAGGTYEQYV.

The chain recombines TRBV14 with TRBJ1-5; 10 nucleotides line up with TRBD1. V was clipped by 7 bases and J by 7 bases; unmatched bases: 4. The germline V gene has CDR1 SGHDN and CDR2 FVKESK. This CDR3 is built from 13 residues. CDR3 coding DNA: TGTGCCAGCACCACGGACAGGGGGCAGCCCCAGCATTTT. This translates into CASTTDRGQPQHF.

V is TRBV28 and J is TRBJ1-1; D is ambiguous. V was shortened by 3 bases and J by 10 bases, with 15 bases between the two germline ends. The CDR3 totals 13 residues. From germline, CDR1 is MDHEN and CDR2 SYDVKM. The CDR3 loop reads CASSFRTPVTAFF. CDR3 nucleotide sequence: TGTGCCAGCAGTTTTCGGACCCCCGTGACAGCTTTCTTT. Looking up the rest from reference TRBV28 and TRBJ1-1 gives the full variable domain: DVKVTQSSRYLVKRTGEKVFLECVQDMDHENMFWYRQDPGLGLRLIYFSYDVKMKEKGDIPEGYSVSREKKERFSLILESASTNQTSMYLCASSFRTPVTAFFGQGTRLTVV.

J is TRBJ1-5 and V is TRBV15; D gene unclear. Germline assignment: CDR1 LNHNV and CDR2 YYDKDF (reference sequence). This CDR3 comprises 16 residues. The ends were cut back, 0 bases at V and 5 bases at J, with 14 bases in the middle. This CDR3 reads CATSREKPGQYQPQHF. In DNA, the CDR3 is TGTGCCACCAGCAGAGAAAAACCGGGCCAGTATCAGCCCCAGCATTTT.

V is TRBV5-1 and J is TRBJ1-1, with a weak D call TRBD1 (5 bases). Germline-derived CDR1 and CDR2 are SGHRS and YFSETQ. The CDR3 contains 15 residues. Trimming took 3 bases from V and 1 from J, leaving 13 bases between them. The CDR3 nucleotides read TGCGCCAGCAGCTCACCGGGACGGTGGAACACTGAAGCTTTCTTT. It specifies CASSSPGRWNTEAFF.

The V call is TRBV28, the J call TRBJ1-6, with TRBD1 as a possible D gene (5 bases). V dropped 5 bases and J dropped 4 bases, with 9 bases sitting between them. The CDR3 is 14 amino acids. Germline CDR1 MDHEN, CDR2 SYDVKM. CDR3 nucleotides: TGTGCCAGCAGTGAGGACAAGTATAATTCACCCCTCCACTTT. It codes for CASSEDKYNSPLHF.

The genes are TRBV5-1 and TRBJ2-7, with TRBD1 identical over 9 bases. The germline V gene has CDR1 SGHRS and CDR2 YFSETQ. V was pared by 4 bases and J by 7 bases, with 9 bases of the junction left unmatched. This CDR3 comprises 14 residues. CDR3 protein: CASSLLQGAREQYF. The CDR3, as DNA: TGCGCCAGCAGCCTGCTACAGGGGGCGCGGGAGCAGTACTTC.

This clone came up a few times. The V call is TRBV5-1, the J call TRBJ1-4; the D is unclear. The CDR3 has 14 residues. The V end lost 5 bases, the J end lost 10 bases, and 18 bases lay between the germline ends. Germline V gene lookup returns CDR1 SGHRS and CDR2 YFSETQ. In DNA form, the CDR3 reads TGCGCCAGCAGTGATTCGGCCAACCGGGGAAAACTGTTTTTT. This sequence encodes CASSDSANRGKLFF.

The CDR3 is CASGPSGNTIYF. CDR3 nucleotides: TGTGCCAGTGGCCCCTCTGGAAACACCATATATTTT. This sequence joins TRBV19 and TRBJ1-3; no reliable D call. This CDR3 contains 12 residues. Germline V lookup: CDR1 LNHDA, CDR2 SQIVND (reference sequence). Between the trimmed V and J ends, which lost 8 bases and 0 bases, there was a span of 5 bases.

A single count supports this clone. The rearrangement joins TRBV28 to TRBJ2-1; D remains unclear. Trimming cost V 5 bases and J 9 bases, with 20 bases left between them. Looked up from germline, CDR1 is MDHEN and CDR2 is SYDVKM. The CDR3 has 15 amino acids. CDR3 sequence (DNA): TGTGCCAGCAGTCTGGTGGGCAAGTGGGGTGGTGAGCAGTTCTTC. Protein: CASSLVGKWGGEQFF.

The rearrangement links TRBV27 to TRBJ1-1; D is ambiguous. Trimming took off 5 bases at V and 1 base at J, with 11 bases between the two ends. Germline V lookup: CDR1 MNHEY, CDR2 SMNVEV (reference sequence). The CDR3 totals 14 residues. CDR3 nucleotide sequence: TGTGCCAGCAGTCTACTGAACAGGAACACTGAAGCTTTCTTT. Protein: CASSLLNRNTEAFF.

The rearrangement joins TRBV27 to TRBJ2-3; possibly TRBD1 or TRBD2 for D (5 bases each). The ends were cut back, 5 bases at V and 4 bases at J, with 10 bases in the middle. The length of the CDR3 is 13 residues. CDR1 and CDR2 (germline): MNHEY, SMNVEV (reference sequence). CDR3 sequence (DNA): TGTGCCAGCAGTATCGGGGCTCCAGATACGCAGTATTTT. It codes for CASSIGAPDTQYF.

The CDR3 DNA follows: TGTGCCAGCAGCTTAGTGGGGACAGGGACGTTCACTGAAGCTTTCTTT. It is translated as CASSLVGTGTFTEAFF. The chain carries TRBV7-2 and TRBJ1-1; TRBD1 aligns across 9 bases. Germline-derived CDR1 and CDR2 are SGHTA and FQGNSA. V lost 1 base to trimming and J lost 4 bases; unmatched junction nucleotides: 7. The CDR3 is 16 residues long.

The table lists this clone with a count of one. The gene calls are TRBV28 and TRBJ2-3, with 7 bases fitting TRBD2. The CDR3 totals 15 residues. The V gene's germline CDR1 is MDHEN and CDR2 SYDVKM. V lost 2 bases and J lost 1; bases outside the gene matches: 3. The CDR3 sequence is CASSLAGVRTDTQYF. The CDR3 bases are TGTGCCAGCAGTTTAGCGGGGGTACGCACAGATACGCAGTATTTT. The full variable domain, in which reference TRBV28 and TRBJ2-3 provide the parts outside the CDR3, is DVKVTQSSRYLVKRTGEKVFLECVQDMDHENMFWYRQDPGLGLRLIYFSYDVKMKEKGDIPEGYSVSREKKERFSLILESASTNQTSMYLCASSLAGVRTDTQYFGPGTRLTVL.

The chain has TRBV7-2 and TRBJ2-7, with D uncertain. The CDR3 extends over 14 amino acids. Germline V gene data show CDR1 as SGHTA and CDR2 as FQGNSA. Trimming stripped 4 bases from V and 1 base from J, with 11 bases between. The CDR3 region is CASSSYHGSYEQYF. As DNA, the CDR3 is TGTGCCAGCAGCTCATACCACGGATCCTACGAGCAGTACTTC.

The V call is TRBV7-9, the J call TRBJ1-4; 8 positions match TRBD1. Germline values: CDR1 SEHNR, CDR2 FQNEAQ (reference sequence). V shed 6 bases, J shed 7 bases, and the junction held 7 bases outside the gene matches. This CDR3 comprises 14 residues. DNA for the CDR3: TGTGCCAGCAGGCCCGGGACAGGAGGTGAAAAACTGTTTTTT. Protein product: CASRPGTGGEKLFF.

V is TRBV2 and J is TRBJ1-2; 7 bases are a match to TRBD1. The junction had 7 bases not matched to a gene; V was cut back by 7 bases and J by 8 bases. The CDR3 is made up of 12 amino acids. From germline, CDR1 is SNHLY and CDR2 FYNNEI. The CDR3 spells CASKQTGYGYTF. Here the CDR3 DNA reads TGTGCCAGCAAGCAGACAGGGTACGGCTACACCTTC.

The chain has TRBV21-1 and TRBJ1-1; the D call TRBD1 from the table was never checked on the DNA. TRBV21-1 is a pseudogene. The CDR3 has 13 amino acids. The CDR3 bases are TGTGCCAGCAGCATACACAGACACACTGAAGCTTTCTTT. Amino acids: CASSIHRHTEAFF.

The V and J genes are TRBV4-3 and TRBJ2-2; D is undetermined. Germline CDR1 reads LGHNA; CDR2 reads YSLEER. The CDR3 runs 14 residues. V shed 4 bases and J shed 1 base, with 7 bases lying between them. The CDR3 spells CASSRSGNTGELFF. DNA of the CDR3: TGCGCCAGCAGCCGATCGGGGAACACCGGGGAGCTGTTTTTT.

The V and J genes are TRBV4-2 and TRBJ2-7, with D perhaps matching TRBD2 (5 bases). Germline CDR1 and CDR2: LGHNA and YNFKEQ. CDR3 length: 11 residues. V shed 3 bases and J shed 9 bases, with 9 bases lying between them. Here the CDR3 reads CASSQGARQYF. The CDR3 nucleotides read TGTGCCAGCAGCCAGGGAGCTCGGCAGTACTTC.

The chain employs TRBV6-1 and TRBJ1-4; D ambiguous. V lost 6 bases and J lost 5, with 7 bases in between. This CDR3 has 12 amino acids. Germline lookup yields CDR1 MNHNS and CDR2 SASEGT. The CDR3 DNA reads as TGTGCCAGCAGCGCCTTAAATGAAAAACTGTTTTTT. Residues: CASSALNEKLFF.

J is TRBJ1-1 and V is TRBV5-6; D is undetermined. The CDR3 has 13 amino acids. Germline CDR1 SGHDT, CDR2 YYEEEE. Trimming cost V 5 bases and J 0 bases, with 8 bases left between them. CDR3 DNA: TGTGCCAGCAGTGGACGTTTGAACACTGAAGCTTTCTTT. It translates to CASSGRLNTEAFF.